A selection of T cell receptor beta chains follows, all from one sample in a study of OX40 agonist ivuxolimab in advanced cancers. Profiling relied on immunoSEQ multiplex PCR, and the TCRdb table lists in-frame clones only, not all of them. The data hold 75,000 to 100,000 clones, with 91% observed a single time. Specimen: CD4+ or CD8+ T cells sorted from blood, collected in a trial of the OX40 agonist ivuxolimab. These receptors came from an adult with an advanced solid tumor such as melanoma, head and neck, liver or kidney cancer. Each CDR3 is given with its conserved first and last residue. The order of the fields is V gene, clone size, CDR3 length, J gene, D gene, CDR3 DNA, CDR3 protein. A D gene is named only where the DNA matches it firmly. For some rows the clone size is stated as once, few or many, or as a class when expanded; others skip it.

>TRBV14|.|14|TRBJ2-7|.
TGTGCCAGCAGCCGGGACCGAAGCTCCTACGAGCAGTACTTC
CASSRDRSSYEQYF
>TRBV19|.|15|TRBJ2-5|TRBD1
TGTGCCAGTAGGAGAACCGGGACAGGGGCAGAGACCCAGTACTTC
CASRRTGTGAETQYF
>TRBV29-1|.|14|TRBJ1-3|.
TGCAGCGTTGATGAACAGGGCGCTGGAAACACCATATATTTT
CSVDEQGAGNTIYF
>TRBV5-1|.|15|TRBJ2-1|.
TGCGCCAGCAGCTTGCGACAGCTCTCCTACAATGAGCAGTTCTTC
CASSLRQLSYNEQFF
>TRBV7-2|.|14|TRBJ2-7|TRBD1
TGTGCCAGCAGCTCCGGGACAGGGTTCCACGAGCAGTACTTC
CASSSGTGFHEQYF
>TRBV9|.|13|TRBJ2-3|TRBD2
TGTGCCAGCAGCGGGCGGGAGGCAGATACGCAGTATTTT
CASSGREADTQYF
>TRBV21-1|.|16|TRBJ1-1|.
TGTGCCAGCCGACCCCTCGACAGACCCAGAATCAGTGAAGCTTTCTTT
CASRPLDRPRISEAFF
>TRBV5-1|.|14|TRBJ2-7|TRBD1
TGCGCCAGCAGCCCGGGGGACAGGGAATACGAGCAGTACTTC
CASSPGDREYEQYF
>TRBV30|few|14|TRBJ1-5|.
TGTGCCTGGAGCGAGGGCAGTAGCAATCAGCCCCAGCATTTT
CAWSEGSSNQPQHF
>TRBV5-4|.|18|TRBJ1-5|.
TGTGCCAGCAGCTTGTGGCACACGGACCAAGGTAGCAATCAGCCCCAGCATTTT
CASSLWHTDQGSNQPQHF
>TRBV5-4|.|17|TRBJ2-6|TRBD1
TGTGCCAGCAGCACGGGACAGGGACGGGGTGGGGCCAACGTCCTGACTTTC
CASSTGQGRGGANVLTF
>TRBV5-4|.|15|TRBJ2-3|TRBD2
TGTGCCAGCAGCGCCAGCGGGAGGGGAGGGGATACGCAGTATTTT
CASSASGRGGDTQYF
>TRBV11-2|.|16|TRBJ1-1|.
TGTGCCAGCAGCCTAGGGCGGGGGAGGCAGGTCTCTGAAGCTTTCTTT
CASSLGRGRQVSEAFF
>TRBV7-2|.|16|TRBJ2-2|TRBD2
TGTGCCAGCAGCCGAAATAGCGGGGGGGTCACCGGGGAGCTGTTTTTT
CASSRNSGGVTGELFF
>TRBV6-5|.|14|TRBJ1-2|TRBD1
TGTGCCAGCAGTCGAGCAGGACAGGGGATTAGCTACACCTTC
CASSRAGQGISYTF
>TRBV6-1|.|15|TRBJ2-3|TRBD2
TGTGCCAGCAGGGGCAGCGGGAGCCCCACAGATACGCAGTATTTT
CASRGSGSPTDTQYF
>TRBV6-4|once|12|TRBJ2-2|.
TGTGCCAGCAGCGCGAACACCGGGGAGCTGTTTTTT
CASSANTGELFF
>TRBV19|.|16|TRBJ2-7|TRBD1
TGTGCCAGTAGTATAGGTGGACAGGCGACATCCTACGAGCAGTACTTC
CASSIGGQATSYEQYF
>TRBV7-3|.|12|TRBJ2-5|.
TGTGCCAGCAGCTTTGCGGGGGAGACCCAGTACTTC
CASSFAGETQYF
>TRBV28|.|16|TRBJ1-4|.
TGTGCCAGCGGTCCCGGGGGGCACTATACTAATGAAAAACTGTTTTTT
CASGPGGHYTNEKLFF
>TRBV29-1|.|13|TRBJ2-7|TRBD2
TGCAGCGTGGGGACTAGCGGGAGAAACGAGCAGTACTTC
CSVGTSGRNEQYF
>TRBV7-9|.|15|TRBJ1-1|.
TGTGCCAGCAGCTTAGAGGCAGGGGTAGGAACTGAAGCTTTCTTT
CASSLEAGVGTEAFF
>TRBV11-2|.|13|TRBJ2-5|TRBD1
TGTGCCAGCAGGAGGGGGCCGGGAGAGACCCAGTACTTC
CASRRGPGETQYF
>TRBV5-3|.|17|TRBJ2-6|TRBD1
TGTGCCAGAAGCGACCGGGACAGGGGGCCCGGGGCCAACGTCCTGACTTTC
CARSDRDRGPGANVLTF
>TRBV7-7|.|15|TRBJ2-7|TRBD2
TGTGCCAGCAGCTTAGGTGCTAGCGGGTCCTACGAGCAGTACTTC
CASSLGASGSYEQYF
>TRBV9|.|15|TRBJ2-1|.
TGTGCCAGCAGCGTAGTAGGGACAACCTACAATGAGCAGTTCTTC
CASSVVGTTYNEQFF
>TRBV5-1|.|15|TRBJ2-7|TRBD1
TGCGCCAGCAGCTTGTCAGGGGGAAGCTCCTACGAGCAGTACTTC
CASSLSGGSSYEQYF
>TRBV6-1|once|13|TRBJ2-5|TRBD2
TGTGCCAGCAGCCGGGAGGGCCGTGAGACCCAGTACTTC
CASSREGRETQYF
>TRBV28|.|14|TRBJ1-1|TRBD1
TGTGCCAGCAGACAAGGGGGCGGGCGGACTGAAGCTTTCTTT
CASRQGGGRTEAFF
>TRBV7-9|.|15|TRBJ2-5|TRBD2
TGTGCCAGCAGCTTAGCGATTAGCGGGATAGAGACCCAGTACTTC
CASSLAISGIETQYF
>TRBV29-1|.|15|TRBJ2-1|TRBD2
TGCAGCGTTGCCCTACTAGCGGGAGGGCCTAATGAGCAGTTCTTC
CSVALLAGGPNEQFF
>TRBV7-8|.|13|TRBJ2-7|.
TGTGCCAGCAGCTTAGCGACTAGTCGGGAGCAGTACTTC
CASSLATSREQYF
>TRBV21-1|.|14|TRBJ2-7|.
.
CASSKVGRGSEQYF
>TRBV2|.|13|TRBJ1-5|.
TGTGCCAGCAGTGAACACAGGGATCAGCCCCAGCATTTT
CASSEHRDQPQHF
>TRBV7-2|.|20|TRBJ2-7|.
TGTGCCAGCAGCTTAGCGCAAAGGGGCGTGGGTCCGGGACCTAACTACGAGCAGTACTTC
CASSLAQRGVGPGPNYEQYF
>TRBV29-1|once|15|TRBJ2-4|.
TGCAGCGTTGAAGGGCGCCGGGGGCCCAAAAACATTCAGTACTTC
CSVEGRRGPKNIQYF
>TRBV6-5|.|15|TRBJ2-4|.
TGTGCCAGCAGTTACCCCGACGTAGCCAAAAACATTCAGTACTTC
CASSYPDVAKNIQYF
>TRBV5-6|.|13|TRBJ2-7|.
TGTGCCAGCAGCTTGGGGACGAGTGGAGAGCAGTACTTC
CASSLGTSGEQYF
>TRBV28|.|16|TRBJ2-1|TRBD2
TGTGCCAGCAGTGACTGGGTGGCGGGAGGTTACAATGAGCAGTTCTTC
CASSDWVAGGYNEQFF
>TRBV9|.|19|TRBJ1-3|TRBD1
TGTGCCAGCAGCGTAGTTCCGAGGGGACAGGGGAGCTCTGGAAACACCATATATTTT
CASSVVPRGQGSSGNTIYF
>TRBV12-2|.|17|TRBJ2-2|.
TGTGCAAGTCGCTTAGGGGGGACAGGGAATTACACCGGGGAGCTGTTTTTT
CASRLGGTGNYTGELFF
>TRBV7-9|.|15|TRBJ2-1|TRBD1
TGTGCCAGCAGCTTAACCGGGACAGGGAATATTGAGCAGTTCTTC
CASSLTGTGNIEQFF
>TRBV25-1|.|15|TRBJ1-4|TRBD1
TGTGCCAGCAGTGGATTTCAGGGGGCGCGGGAAAAACTGTTTTTT
CASSGFQGAREKLFF
>TRBV5-1|.|16|TRBJ2-3|TRBD2
TGCGCCAGCAGCTTGGGGACTAGCGGGATCTCAGATACGCAGTATTTT
CASSLGTSGISDTQYF
>TRBV21-1|.|17|TRBJ2-3|.
TGTGCCAGCAGCGCCGGTCCCCGGGGATCCCGCACAGATACGCAGTATTTT
CASSAGPRGSRTDTQYF
>TRBV7-9|.|14|TRBJ2-7|.
TGTGCCAGCAGCAATCCTCCGGGATCCTACGAGCAGTACTTC
CASSNPPGSYEQYF
>TRBV6-5|.|15|TRBJ1-1|.
TGTGCCAGCGGACCCCACCGGAGGGGGAACACTGAAGCTTTCTTT
CASGPHRRGNTEAFF
>TRBV9|.|15|TRBJ2-7|.
TGTGCCAGCAGCGTGGGGAGTATAGCGGAAGGAGAGCAGTACTTC
CASSVGSIAEGEQYF
>TRBV19|.|16|TRBJ2-2|.
TGTGCCAGTAAACTTCCGACAGGTCCCCTGGCCGGGGAGCTGTTTTTT
CASKLPTGPLAGELFF
>TRBV6-5|once|15|TRBJ2-7|TRBD1
TGTGCCAGCAGTTCCTCCGGGACAGGGTACTACGAGCAGTACTTC
CASSSSGTGYYEQYF
>TRBV7-2|.|16|TRBJ2-3|TRBD2
TGTGCCAGCAGCTTAGCGTCGAGCGGGAGCCCAGATACGCAGTATTTT
CASSLASSGSPDTQYF
>TRBV11-2|.|16|TRBJ2-1|TRBD1
TGTGCCAGCAGCCGCCTACCGGGACAGGGTAGCAATGAGCAGTTCTTC
CASSRLPGQGSNEQFF
>TRBV6-6|.|14|TRBJ2-7|TRBD1
TGTGCCAGCACCCTACAGGGGGCAGTCGAAGAGCAGTACTTC
CASTLQGAVEEQYF
>TRBV9|.|14|TRBJ2-5|.
TGTGCCAGCAGCGTAGCCAGCTCGGTGGAGACCCAGTACTTC
CASSVASSVETQYF
>TRBV11-2|.|14|TRBJ2-1|TRBD1
TGTGCCAGCAGCCTAGGGGGCAGAAACAATGAGCAGTTCTTC
CASSLGGRNNEQFF
>TRBV30|.|14|TRBJ2-1|.
TGTGCCTGGAGTATGGGGGACACGTACAATGAGCAGTTCTTC
CAWSMGDTYNEQFF
>TRBV7-2|.|17|TRBJ2-3|TRBD2
TGTGCCAGCAGCTTAGGATTCAGCGGGAGCGGAGCAGATACGCAGTATTTT
CASSLGFSGSGADTQYF